The source of this T cell receptor (beta chain) is a study of cytomegalovirus exposure and HLA in healthy donors. General observations from the study: As was reported, the classifier diagnosed cytomegalovirus status with high specificity and sensitivity. Rare TCR sequences dominated, though some public TCRs recurred in many donors.

The CDR3 consists of 12 residues. V was clipped by 6 bases and J by 4 bases, with 9 bases between them. Germline CDR1 and CDR2: LNHDA and SQIVND (reference sequence). With respect to this clone: Antigen: not known.

Generated by immunoSEQ multiplex PCR, the TCRdb table keeps only in-frame clones and is missing some. The sample contains about 160,000 clones, about 90% of which appear only once. This TCR was sampled from a woman under 30 in good health and CMV-seropositive. The chain links TRBV19 to TRBJ1-1; a weak D match, TRBD1 (5 bases). The sample taken for sequencing was PBMCs. In DNA form, the CDR3 reads TGTGCCAGTAGGGGGCAGGGCACTGAAGCTTTCTTT. Translated, it gives CASRGQGTEAFF. Complete variable domain (other parts from reference TRBV19 and TRBJ1-1): DGGITQSPKYLFRKEGQNVTLSCEQNLNHDAMYWYRQDPGQGLRLIYYSQIVNDFQKGDIAEGYSVSREKKESFPLTVTSAQKNPTAFYLCASRGQGTEAFFGQGTRLTVV.